This T cell receptor (beta chain) was sequenced for a study of tumor and adjacent non-tumor tissue in lung cancer. For the study at large: There were approximately twelve adenocarcinoma, a couple of squamous cell carcinoma and 1 small cell lung cancer cases. Each sample yielded millions of productive TCRbeta reads on average.

This clonotype occurred many times. Between the trimmed V and J ends, which lost 4 bases and 5 bases, there was a span of 16 bases. Per the germline V gene, CDR1 is SGHRS and CDR2 is YFSETQ. There are 14 residues in the CDR3. The template was RNA from unsorted bulk tissue. Distant lung tissue was collected more than 3 cm away from the tumor edge. Between August and November 2014, newly diagnosed, chemotherapy-naive lung cancer patients underwent thoracic surgery in China. The library came from three nested PCR rounds adapted from ARM-PCR protocols. MiXCR, run by TCRdb on the multiplex PCR reads, gives a single entry per CDR3 protein. Of more than 55,000 distinct CDR3 sequences listed, roughly 60% are singletons.

The chain links TRBV5-1 to TRBJ2-7; D gene ambiguous. The sequence came from an older man with non-small cell lung cancer. Sequencing was carried out using distant non-tumor lung tissue. The CDR3 bases are TGCGCCAGCAGCCCGGACCGGTCCAAGAACGAGCAGTACTTC. Protein: CASSPDRSKNEQYF.